The 13 T cell receptor beta chains below come from one sample, sequenced in a study of blood T cell repertoires in COVID-19. The table came from immunoSEQ multiplex PCR; TCRdb's copy has only in-frame clones and leaves some out. The profile shows 150,000 to 200,000 clones, approximately 86% of them singletons. Specimen: peripheral blood. The receptor source for this set is an elderly woman in a cohort sampled during active or convalescent COVID-19.

The rearrangement links TRBV30 to TRBJ1-4; 7 nucleotides agree with TRBD1. CDR3 size: 15 residues. The J segment lost 11 bases and the V segment lost 0 bases, leaving 12 bases of the junction unmatched. The germline V gene has CDR1 GTSNPN and CDR2 SVGIG (reference sequence). In DNA form, the CDR3 reads TGTGCCTGGAGTGTACGGGACAGAGCGTTGGGGAAACTGTTTTTT. Protein: CAWSVRDRALGKLFF.

V usage is TRBV9 and J usage is TRBJ2-7, with D unresolved. CDR1 is SGDLS, CDR2 YYNGEE, per germline. The CDR3 has 13 amino acids. V gave up 0 bases and J gave up 5 bases, with 9 bases separating them. The CDR3: CASSVAVADEQYF. The CDR3 nucleotides read TGTGCCAGCAGCGTAGCCGTGGCTGACGAGCAGTACTTC.

The chain carries TRBV21-1 and TRBJ2-1; the listed D gene, TRBD1, was not tested against the DNA. TRBV21-1 is described as a pseudogene. This CDR3 comprises 17 residues. The CDR3 DNA reads as TGTGCCAGCAGCCACACCCGGGGCAGGGGAATTGGCAATGAGCAGTTCTTC. It codes for CASSHTRGRGIGNEQFF.

The V and J genes are TRBV19 and TRBJ2-3, with D hard to call. The CDR3 length is 13 residues. V lost 6 bases and J 1 base, leaving 8 bases between the germline ends. Germline CDR1 and CDR2: LNHDA and SQIVND (reference sequence). The CDR3 DNA sequence: TGTGCCAGTAGCCGGGTCGGCACAGATACGCAGTATTTT. Its protein is CASSRVGTDTQYF.

V is TRBV6-4 and J is TRBJ2-1, with 8 bases matching TRBD1. This CDR3 has 14 residues. V shed 5 bases, J shed 5 bases, and the junction held 5 bases outside the gene matches. From germline, CDR1 is MRHNA and CDR2 SNTAGT. In DNA form, the CDR3 reads TGTGCCAGCAGTTTCACAGGGGGTGACAATGAGCAGTTCTTC. It codes for CASSFTGGDNEQFF.

The chain joins TRBV7-9 to TRBJ1-2; D unresolved. Trimming shortened V by 1 base and J by 6 bases, and 21 bases separated the two germline ends. The CDR3 has 17 amino acids. Germline V lookup: CDR1 SEHNR, CDR2 FQNEAQ (reference sequence). CDR3 sequence reads: CASSLGEVGGRRDGYTF. In nucleotides, the CDR3 is TGTGCCAGCAGCTTAGGTGAGGTAGGAGGGCGTCGAGATGGCTACACCTTC.

Only one count was recorded for this clone. J is TRBJ1-1 and V is TRBV3-1 (or the pseudogene TRBV3-2); unclear D gene. Per the germline V gene, CDR1 is LGHDT and CDR2 is YNNKEL (reference sequence). Trimming cost V 0 bases and J 1 base, with 9 bases left between them. The CDR3 has 15 amino acids. CDR3 sequence: CASSQENGRNTEAFF. Written as DNA, the CDR3 is TGTGCCAGCAGCCAAGAAAATGGGAGGAACACTGAAGCTTTCTTT.

The chain recombines TRBV7-2 with TRBJ2-3, with TRBD2 identical over 11 bases. The CDR3 covers 17 residues. The V gene's germline CDR1 is SGHTA and CDR2 FQGNSA. Trimming cost V 0 bases and J 7 bases; bases outside gene matches: 9. The CDR3 nucleotides are TGTGCCAGCAGCTTAGCCGTCGCTAGCGGGGGGCTGAATACGCAGTATTTT. It translates to CASSLAVASGGLNTQYF.

The chain has TRBV5-4 and TRBJ2-2; 7 nucleotides agree with TRBD1. The CDR3 consists of 17 residues. V lost 4 bases and J lost 4; bases outside the gene matches: 13. Germline V gives CDR1 SGHNT, CDR2 YYREEE (reference sequence). The chain's CDR3 is CASSRARGRVGTGELFF. The CDR3, as DNA: TGTGCCAGCAGCCGTGCTAGGGGGCGCGTGGGCACCGGGGAGCTGTTTTTT.

The gene calls are TRBV6-2 or TRBV6-3 and TRBJ2-5; TRBD2 matches 8 bases. Germline-derived CDR1 and CDR2 are MNHEY and SVGEGT. This CDR3 contains 16 residues. Trimming cost V 2 bases and J 2 bases; bases outside gene matches: 7. In DNA, the CDR3 is TGTGCCAGCAGTTACAGGCCGGGACTAGAACAAGAGACCCAGTACTTC. This sequence encodes CASSYRPGLEQETQYF.

This clone was picked up one time. The chain uses TRBV19 and TRBJ2-2, with a tentative D call TRBD2 (7 bases). The CDR3 extends over 17 amino acids. Trimming pared 4 bases from V and 1 base from J, leaving 16 bases between. Germline CDR1 reads LNHDA; CDR2 reads SQIVND (reference sequence). As DNA, the CDR3 is TGTGCCAGTAGTACCGGGGGGCAGGGGATGAACACCGGGGAGCTGTTTTTT. Protein: CASSTGGQGMNTGELFF. The full variable domain, with the rest looked up from reference TRBV19 and TRBJ2-2, is DGGITQSPKYLFRKEGQNVTLSCEQNLNHDAMYWYRQDPGQGLRLIYYSQIVNDFQKGDIAEGYSVSREKKESFPLTVTSAQKNPTAFYLCASSTGGQGMNTGELFFGEGSRLTVL.

J is TRBJ1-5 and V is TRBV6-5; D is perhaps TRBD1 (6 bases). The CDR3 consists of 14 residues. Germline CDR1 and CDR2: MNHEY and SVGAGI. The V end was cut by 5 bases, the J end by 6 bases, with 14 bases between. The CDR3 sequence: CASSTTGLGQPQHF. In DNA, the CDR3 is TGTGCCAGCAGTACAACAGGGTTGGGTCAGCCCCAGCATTTT.

This chain uses TRBV19 with TRBJ1-6; D is possibly TRBD1 (6 bases). From germline, CDR1 is LNHDA and CDR2 SQIVND (reference sequence). There are 18 residues in the CDR3. V gave up 3 bases and J gave up 2 bases, with 17 bases separating them. The CDR3 protein is CASSIRFMDSPYNSPLHF. The CDR3 DNA sequence: TGTGCCAGTAGTATCCGCTTCATGGACAGTCCCTATAATTCACCCCTCCACTTT.